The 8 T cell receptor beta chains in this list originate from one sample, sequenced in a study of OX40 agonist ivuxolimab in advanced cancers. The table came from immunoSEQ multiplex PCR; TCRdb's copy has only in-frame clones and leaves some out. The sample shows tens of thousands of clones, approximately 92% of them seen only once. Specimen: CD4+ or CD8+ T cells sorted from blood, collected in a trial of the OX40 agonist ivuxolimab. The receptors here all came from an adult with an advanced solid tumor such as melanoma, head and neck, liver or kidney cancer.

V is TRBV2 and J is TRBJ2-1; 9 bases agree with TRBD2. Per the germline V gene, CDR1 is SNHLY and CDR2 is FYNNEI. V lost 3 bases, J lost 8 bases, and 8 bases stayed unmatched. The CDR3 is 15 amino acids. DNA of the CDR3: TGTGCCAGCAGTGATTCGATGCGGGGGGGTTATGAGCAGTTCTTC. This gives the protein CASSDSMRGGYEQFF.

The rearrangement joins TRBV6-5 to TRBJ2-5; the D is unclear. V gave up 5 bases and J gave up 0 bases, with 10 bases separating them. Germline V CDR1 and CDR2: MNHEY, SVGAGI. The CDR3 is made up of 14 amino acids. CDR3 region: CASSGVGNQETQYF. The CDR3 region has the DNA TGTGCCAGCAGTGGGGTTGGGAACCAAGAGACCCAGTACTTC.

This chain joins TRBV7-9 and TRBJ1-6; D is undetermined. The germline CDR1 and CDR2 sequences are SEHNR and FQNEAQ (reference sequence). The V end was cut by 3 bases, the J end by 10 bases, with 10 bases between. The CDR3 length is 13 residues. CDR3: CASSFDVESPLHF. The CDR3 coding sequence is TGTGCCAGCAGCTTTGACGTGGAGTCACCCCTCCACTTT.

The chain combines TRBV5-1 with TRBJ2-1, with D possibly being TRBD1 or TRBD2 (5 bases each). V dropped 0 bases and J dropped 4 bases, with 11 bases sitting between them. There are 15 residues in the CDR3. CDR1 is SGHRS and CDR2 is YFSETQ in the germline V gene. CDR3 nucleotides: TGCGCCAGCAGCTTGGTATCGGGACCATACAATGAGCAGTTCTTC. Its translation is CASSLVSGPYNEQFF.

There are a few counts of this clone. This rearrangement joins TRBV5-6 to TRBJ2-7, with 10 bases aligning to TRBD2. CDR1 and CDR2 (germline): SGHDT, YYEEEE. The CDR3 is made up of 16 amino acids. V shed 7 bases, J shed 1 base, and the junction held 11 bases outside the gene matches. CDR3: CASAGGGLAESYEQYF. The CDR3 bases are TGTGCCAGCGCCGGTGGCGGACTAGCGGAATCCTACGAGCAGTACTTC.

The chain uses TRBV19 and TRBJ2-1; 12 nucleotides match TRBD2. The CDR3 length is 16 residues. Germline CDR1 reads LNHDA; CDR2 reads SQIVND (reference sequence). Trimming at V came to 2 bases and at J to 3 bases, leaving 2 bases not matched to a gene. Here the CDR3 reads CASSIRLAGDYNEQFF. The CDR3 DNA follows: TGTGCCAGTAGTATAAGACTAGCGGGAGACTACAATGAGCAGTTCTTC. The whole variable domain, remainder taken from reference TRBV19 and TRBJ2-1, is DGGITQSPKYLFRKEGQNVTLSCEQNLNHDAMYWYRQDPGQGLRLIYYSQIVNDFQKGDIAEGYSVSREKKESFPLTVTSAQKNPTAFYLCASSIRLAGDYNEQFFGPGTRLTVL.

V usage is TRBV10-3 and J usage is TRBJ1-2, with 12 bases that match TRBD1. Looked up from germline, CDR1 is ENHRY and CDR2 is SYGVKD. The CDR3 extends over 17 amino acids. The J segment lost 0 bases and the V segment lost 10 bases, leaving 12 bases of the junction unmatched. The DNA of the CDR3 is TGTGCCACCATCCCCGGGACAGGGGGCCTAGCTAACTATGGCTACACCTTC. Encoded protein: CATIPGTGGLANYGYTF.

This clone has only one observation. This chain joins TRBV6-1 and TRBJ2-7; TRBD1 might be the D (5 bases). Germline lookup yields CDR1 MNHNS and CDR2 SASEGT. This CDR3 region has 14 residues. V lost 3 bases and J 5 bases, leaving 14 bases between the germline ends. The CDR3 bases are TGTGCCAGCAGTGATCTGGGGCATGCCAACGAGCAGTACTTC. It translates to CASSDLGHANEQYF.